This TCR beta chain was sequenced during a study of blood T cell repertoires in COVID-19. Overall study: Both acute and convalescent COVID-19 samples were obtained from the United States, Italy and Spain. T cells, B-cell-depleted T cells, or PBMCs supplied cDNA or gDNA.

The CDR3 covers 18 residues. Germline CDR1 is SGHKS and CDR2 is YYEKEE (reference sequence). J was trimmed by 3 bases and V by 4 bases; bases with no gene match: 14. In its sample, this clone was seen a few times. In the source study's methods: Amplified reference gene primers provided the basis for estimating nucleated cell counts. Clones were sequenced by immunoSEQ multiplex PCR, and TCRdb holds only the in-frame ones, with some missing. The D gene and trimming were derived from the DNA, and the V and J assignments and clone size from that table. This table holds 250,000 to 300,000 clones, roughly 90% found once.

Sequenced sample: peripheral blood. The source of this sequence is a woman aged 55-69 years with acute or convalescent COVID-19. The chain combines TRBV5-5 with TRBJ1-4; 8 bases fit TRBD1. Here the CDR3 DNA reads TGTGCCAGCAGCCGCCTGACAGGGGTCGGGGTAGCTAATGAAAAACTGTTTTTT. Amino acids: CASSRLTGVGVANEKLFF.